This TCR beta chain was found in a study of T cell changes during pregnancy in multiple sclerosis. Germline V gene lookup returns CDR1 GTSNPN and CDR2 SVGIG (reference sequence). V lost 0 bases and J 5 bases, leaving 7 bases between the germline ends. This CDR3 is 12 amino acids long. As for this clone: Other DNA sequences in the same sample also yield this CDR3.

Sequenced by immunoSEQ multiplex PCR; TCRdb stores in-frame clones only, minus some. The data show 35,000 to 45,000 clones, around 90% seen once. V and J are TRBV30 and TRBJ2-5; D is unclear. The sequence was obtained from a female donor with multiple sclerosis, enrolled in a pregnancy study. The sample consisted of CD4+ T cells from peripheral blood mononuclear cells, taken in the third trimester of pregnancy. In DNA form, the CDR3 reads TGTGCCTGGAGTGTACTTCTGGAGACCCAGTACTTC. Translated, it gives CAWSVLLETQYF.